This T cell receptor beta chain was sequenced for a study of blood T cell repertoires in COVID-19. About the research overall: In each case, the material was cDNA or gDNA derived from T cells, B-cell-depleted T cells, or PBMCs.

In germline, CDR1 is SGHNT, CDR2 YYREEE (reference sequence). Unmatched junction bases numbered 10, after V lost 0 bases and J lost 8 bases. CDR3 length: 17 amino acids. In the authors' workflow: How many nucleated cells were present was estimated from reference gene primer amplification. TCRdb's copy holds only in-frame clones and misses some; the assay was immunoSEQ multiplex PCR. For V, J and clone size, that table is used; D and trimming come from the DNA. The table lists a few hundred thousand clones, about nine tenths of them singletons. The genes are TRBV5-4 and TRBJ2-4; 11 positions agree with TRBD2. The specimen was peripheral blood. This TCR came from a young man who had recovered from COVID-19. The CDR3 spells CASSLAVSGGAVDIQYF. In nucleotides, the CDR3 is TGTGCCAGCAGCTTGGCCGTTAGCGGGGGGGCGGTGGACATTCAGTACTTC.